Listed below are T cell receptor beta chains from one sample, sequenced in a study of blood T cell repertoires in COVID-19. Sequencing was performed with immunoSEQ multiplex PCR; in TCRdb, only in-frame clones are kept and a portion is missing. The top ten hold 1.4% to 1.5% of the sample, which has around 110,000 clones, around 84% seen once. The sequenced material came from peripheral blood. Source of these receptors: a middle-aged man with acute or convalescent COVID-19. Both conserved end residues are part of each CDR3. Fields, in order: J gene, V gene, D gene, clone size, CDR3 DNA, CDR3 protein. A D gene is named only where the DNA matches it firmly. Part of the rows lack a size; the others show once, few, many or a class for expanded clones.

J gene: TRBJ2-6; V gene: TRBV5-1; D gene: NA; clone size: once; CDR3 DNA: TGCGCCAGCAGCCCATCCCCTGGGGCCAACGTCCTGACTTTC; CDR3 protein: CASSPSPGANVLTF
J gene: TRBJ2-7; V gene: TRBV6-6; D gene: TRBD1; clone size: NA; CDR3 DNA: TGTGCCAGCAGTTACAGTGGACAGGGGGCGCGGGAGCAGTACTTC; CDR3 protein: CASSYSGQGAREQYF
J gene: TRBJ1-1; V gene: TRBV6-5; D gene: NA; clone size: NA; CDR3 DNA: TGTGCCAGCGCGGAAATCCTGGGAGCTTTCTTT; CDR3 protein: CASAEILGAFF
J gene: TRBJ1-5; V gene: TRBV28; D gene: NA; clone size: NA; CDR3 DNA: TGTGCCAGCAGTTTTGCCGACAGGTTAAATCAGCCCCAGCATTTT; CDR3 protein: CASSFADRLNQPQHF
J gene: TRBJ2-7; V gene: TRBV10-2; D gene: TRBD1; clone size: NA; CDR3 DNA: TGCGCCAGCAGTGACACTCAGGGGGTGTACCCCTACGAGCAGTACTTC; CDR3 protein: CASSDTQGVYPYEQYF
J gene: TRBJ2-1; V gene: TRBV9; D gene: NA; clone size: once; CDR3 DNA: TGTGCCAGCAGCGCGAGCGTTCTAGCGAGCTCCTACAATGAGCAGTTCTTC; CDR3 protein: CASSASVLASSYNEQFF
J gene: TRBJ2-3; V gene: TRBV27; D gene: TRBD2; clone size: NA; CDR3 DNA: TGTGCCAGCAGTTTTCGGGAGGGCACAGATACGCAGTATTTT; CDR3 protein: CASSFREGTDTQYF
J gene: TRBJ2-1; V gene: TRBV6-2/TRBV6-3; D gene: TRBD2; clone size: NA; CDR3 DNA: TGTGCCAGCAGTTCCCGGGAGGCCCGCCGGAATGAGCAGTTCTTC; CDR3 protein: CASSSREARRNEQFF
J gene: TRBJ1-5; V gene: TRBV4-2; D gene: TRBD1; clone size: NA; CDR3 DNA: TGTGCCAGCAGCCCAGGGGACAGGGGGAACAATCAGCCCCAGCATTTT; CDR3 protein: CASSPGDRGNNQPQHF
J gene: TRBJ2-2; V gene: TRBV2; D gene: TRBD2; clone size: NA; CDR3 DNA: TGTGTCACTAAGCTAGCGGGGGCGAACACCGGGGAGCTGTTTTTT; CDR3 protein: CVTKLAGANTGELFF
J gene: TRBJ2-5; V gene: TRBV5-1; D gene: NA; clone size: NA; CDR3 DNA: TGCGCCAGCAGCTTGCACAGCACCCAAGAGACCCAGTACTTC; CDR3 protein: CASSLHSTQETQYF
J gene: TRBJ2-1; V gene: TRBV10-1; D gene: TRBD2; clone size: once; CDR3 DNA: TGCGCCAGCAGTGAAGGTCTCCGGACTAGCAGCAATGAGCAGTTCTTC; CDR3 protein: CASSEGLRTSSNEQFF
J gene: TRBJ1-1; V gene: TRBV6-5; D gene: NA; clone size: NA; CDR3 DNA: TGTGCGAGCAGGAGGGCTGAAGCTTTCTTT; CDR3 protein: CASRRAEAFF